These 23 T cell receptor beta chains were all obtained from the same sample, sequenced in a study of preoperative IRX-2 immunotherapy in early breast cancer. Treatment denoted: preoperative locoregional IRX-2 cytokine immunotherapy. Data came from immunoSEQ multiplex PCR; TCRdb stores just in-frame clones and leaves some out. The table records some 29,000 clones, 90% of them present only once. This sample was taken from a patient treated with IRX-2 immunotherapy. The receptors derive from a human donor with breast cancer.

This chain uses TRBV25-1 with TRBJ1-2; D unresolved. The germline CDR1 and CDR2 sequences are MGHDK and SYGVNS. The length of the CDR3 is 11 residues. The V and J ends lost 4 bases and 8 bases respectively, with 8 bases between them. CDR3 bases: TGTGCCAGCAGTGTCACTGGGGGCTACACCTTC. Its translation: CASSVTGGYTF.

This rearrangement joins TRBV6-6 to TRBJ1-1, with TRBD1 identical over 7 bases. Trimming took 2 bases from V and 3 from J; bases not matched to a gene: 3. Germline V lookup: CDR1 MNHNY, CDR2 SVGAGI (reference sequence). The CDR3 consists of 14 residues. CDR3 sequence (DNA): TGTGCCAGCAGTTACGAGGGGGCTTACACTGAAGCTTTCTTT. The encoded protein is CASSYEGAYTEAFF.

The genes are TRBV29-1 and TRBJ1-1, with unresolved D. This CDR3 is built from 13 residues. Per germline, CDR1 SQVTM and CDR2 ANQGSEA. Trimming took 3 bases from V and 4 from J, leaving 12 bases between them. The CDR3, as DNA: TGCAGCGTTGAGTGGGTGGAGGGCACTGAAGCTTTCTTT. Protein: CSVEWVEGTEAFF.

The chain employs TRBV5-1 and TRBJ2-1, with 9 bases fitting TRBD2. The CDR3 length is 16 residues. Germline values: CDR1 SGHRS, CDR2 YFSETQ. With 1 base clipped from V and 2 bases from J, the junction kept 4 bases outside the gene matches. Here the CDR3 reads CASSLSERGAYNEQFF. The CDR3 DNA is TGCGCCAGCAGCTTGAGCGAGCGGGGGGCCTACAATGAGCAGTTCTTC.

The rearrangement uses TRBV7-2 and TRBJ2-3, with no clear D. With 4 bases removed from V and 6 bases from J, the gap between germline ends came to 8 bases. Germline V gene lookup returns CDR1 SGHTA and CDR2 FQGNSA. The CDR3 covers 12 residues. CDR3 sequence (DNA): TGTGCCAGCAGCTCTGGCCGGGATACGCAGTATTTT. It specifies CASSSGRDTQYF.

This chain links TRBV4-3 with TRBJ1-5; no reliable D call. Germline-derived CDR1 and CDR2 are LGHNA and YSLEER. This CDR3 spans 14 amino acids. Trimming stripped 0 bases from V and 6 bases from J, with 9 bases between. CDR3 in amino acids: CASSQDSSIQPQHF. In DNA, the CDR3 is TGCGCCAGCAGCCAAGATAGCTCAATTCAGCCCCAGCATTTT.

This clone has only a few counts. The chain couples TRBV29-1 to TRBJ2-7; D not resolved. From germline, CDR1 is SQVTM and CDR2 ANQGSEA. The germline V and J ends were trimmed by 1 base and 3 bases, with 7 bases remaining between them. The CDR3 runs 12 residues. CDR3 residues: CSVEVGRYEQYF. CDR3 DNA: TGCAGCGTTGAAGTGGGCCGCTACGAGCAGTACTTC.

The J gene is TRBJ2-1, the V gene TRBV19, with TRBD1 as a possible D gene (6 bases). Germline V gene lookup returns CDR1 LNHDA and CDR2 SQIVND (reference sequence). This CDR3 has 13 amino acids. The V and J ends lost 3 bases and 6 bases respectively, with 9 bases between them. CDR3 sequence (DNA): TGTGCCAGTAGTATTAACAGGGTCAATGAGCAGTTCTTC. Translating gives CASSINRVNEQFF.

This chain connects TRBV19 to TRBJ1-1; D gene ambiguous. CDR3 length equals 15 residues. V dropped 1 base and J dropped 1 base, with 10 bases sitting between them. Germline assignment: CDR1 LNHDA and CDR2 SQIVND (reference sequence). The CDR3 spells CASSIAGRGNTEAFF. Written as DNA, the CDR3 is TGTGCCAGTAGTATAGCTGGACGGGGGAACACTGAAGCTTTCTTT. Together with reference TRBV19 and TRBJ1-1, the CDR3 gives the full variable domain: DGGITQSPKYLFRKEGQNVTLSCEQNLNHDAMYWYRQDPGQGLRLIYYSQIVNDFQKGDIAEGYSVSREKKESFPLTVTSAQKNPTAFYLCASSIAGRGNTEAFFGQGTRLTVV.

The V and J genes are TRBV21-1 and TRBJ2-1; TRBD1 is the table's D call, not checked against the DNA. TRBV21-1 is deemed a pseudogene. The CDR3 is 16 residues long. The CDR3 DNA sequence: TGTGCCAGCAGCAAGCGACAGGGGCGCGAGAGGAATGAGCAGTTCTTC. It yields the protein CASSKRQGRERNEQFF.

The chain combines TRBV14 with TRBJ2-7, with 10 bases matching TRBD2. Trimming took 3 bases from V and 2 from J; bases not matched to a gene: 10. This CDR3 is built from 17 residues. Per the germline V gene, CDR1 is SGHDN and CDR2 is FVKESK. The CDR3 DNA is TGTGCCAGCAGCCATTGGGGGACTAGCGACTCAACCTACGAGCAGTACTTC. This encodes CASSHWGTSDSTYEQYF.

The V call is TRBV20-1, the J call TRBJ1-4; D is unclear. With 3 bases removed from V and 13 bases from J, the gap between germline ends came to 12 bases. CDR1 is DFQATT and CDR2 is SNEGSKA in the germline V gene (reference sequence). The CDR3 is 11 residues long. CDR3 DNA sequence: TGCAGTGCTAGCGATTACCCAGGACTGTTTTTT. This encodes CSASDYPGLFF.

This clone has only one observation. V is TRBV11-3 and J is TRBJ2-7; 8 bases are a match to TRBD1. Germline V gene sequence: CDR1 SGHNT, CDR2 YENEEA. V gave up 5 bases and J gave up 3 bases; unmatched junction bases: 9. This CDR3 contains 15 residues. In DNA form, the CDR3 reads TGTGCCAGCAGCACTCGACAGGGGCTGGGCTACGAGCAGTACTTC. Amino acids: CASSTRQGLGYEQYF.

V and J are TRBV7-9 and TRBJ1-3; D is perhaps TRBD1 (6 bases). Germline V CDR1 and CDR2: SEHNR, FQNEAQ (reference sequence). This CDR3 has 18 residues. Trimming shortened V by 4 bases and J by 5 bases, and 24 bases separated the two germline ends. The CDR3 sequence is CASSSLTGGGPKRNTIYF. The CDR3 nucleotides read TGTGCCAGCAGCTCCCTGACAGGTGGAGGGCCAAAAAGAAACACCATATATTTT.

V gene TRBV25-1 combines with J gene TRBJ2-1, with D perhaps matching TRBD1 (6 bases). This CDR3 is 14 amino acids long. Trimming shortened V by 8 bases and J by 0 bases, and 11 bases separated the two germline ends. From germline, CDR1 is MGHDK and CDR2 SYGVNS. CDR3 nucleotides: TGTGCCAGCGGGCAGACAGGCTCCTACAATGAGCAGTTCTTC. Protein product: CASGQTGSYNEQFF. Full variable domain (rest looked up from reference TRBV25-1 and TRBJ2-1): EADIYQTPRYLVIGTGKKITLECSQTMGHDKMYWYQQDPGMELHLIHYSYGVNSTEKGDLSSESTVSRIRTEHFPLTLESARPSHTSQYLCASGQTGSYNEQFFGPGTRLTVL.

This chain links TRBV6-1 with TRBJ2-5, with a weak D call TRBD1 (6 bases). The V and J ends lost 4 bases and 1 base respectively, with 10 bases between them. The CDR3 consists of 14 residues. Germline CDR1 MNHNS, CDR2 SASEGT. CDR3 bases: TGTGCCAGCAGTGGTCAGGGGATCCAAGAGACCCAGTACTTC. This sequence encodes CASSGQGIQETQYF.

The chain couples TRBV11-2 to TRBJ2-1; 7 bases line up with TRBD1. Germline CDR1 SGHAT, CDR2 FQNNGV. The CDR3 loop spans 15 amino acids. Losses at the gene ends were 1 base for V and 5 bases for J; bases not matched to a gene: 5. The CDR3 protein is CASSLAGGLNNEQFF. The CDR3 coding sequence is TGTGCCAGCAGCTTAGCAGGGGGTTTGAACAATGAGCAGTTCTTC.

CDR3: CASSSGGNYGYTF. The CDR3 nucleotides are TGTGCCAGCAGCTCTGGGGGTAACTATGGCTACACCTTC. The chain couples TRBV7-6 to TRBJ1-2; D may be TRBD1 (5 bases). V lost 4 bases and J lost 1, with 7 bases in between. Germline CDR1 SGHVS, CDR2 FNYEAQ. The length of the CDR3 is 13 residues.

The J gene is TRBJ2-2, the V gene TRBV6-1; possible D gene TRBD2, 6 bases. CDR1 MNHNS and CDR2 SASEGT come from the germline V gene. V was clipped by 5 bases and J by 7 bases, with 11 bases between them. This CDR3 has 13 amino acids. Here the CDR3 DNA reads TGTGCCAGCAGTCCGGGGAGGCACGGGGAGCTGTTTTTT. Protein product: CASSPGRHGELFF.

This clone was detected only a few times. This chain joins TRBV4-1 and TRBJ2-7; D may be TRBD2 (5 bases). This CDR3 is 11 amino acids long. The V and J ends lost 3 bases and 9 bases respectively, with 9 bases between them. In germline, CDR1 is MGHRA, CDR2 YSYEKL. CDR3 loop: CASSQGEGQYF. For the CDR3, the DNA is TGCGCCAGCAGCCAGGGCGAGGGGCAGTACTTC.

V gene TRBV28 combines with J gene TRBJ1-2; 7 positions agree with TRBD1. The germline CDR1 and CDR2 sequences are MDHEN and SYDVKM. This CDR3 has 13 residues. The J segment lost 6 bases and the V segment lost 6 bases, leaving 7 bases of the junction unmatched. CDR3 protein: CASRIPGTDGYTF. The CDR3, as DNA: TGTGCCAGCAGAATACCCGGGACAGATGGCTACACCTTC.

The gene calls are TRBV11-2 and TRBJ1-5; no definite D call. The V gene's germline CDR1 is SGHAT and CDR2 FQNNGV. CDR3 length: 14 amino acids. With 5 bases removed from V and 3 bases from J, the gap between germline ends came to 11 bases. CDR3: CASSVGPLNQPQHF. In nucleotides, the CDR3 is TGTGCCAGCAGCGTCGGACCACTCAATCAGCCCCAGCATTTT. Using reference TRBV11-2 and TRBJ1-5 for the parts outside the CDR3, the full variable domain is EAGVAQSPRYKIIEKRQSVAFWCNPISGHATLYWYQQILGQGPKLLIQFQNNGVVDDSQLPKDRFSAERLKGVDSTLKIQPAKLEDSAVYLCASSVGPLNQPQHFGDGTRLSIL.

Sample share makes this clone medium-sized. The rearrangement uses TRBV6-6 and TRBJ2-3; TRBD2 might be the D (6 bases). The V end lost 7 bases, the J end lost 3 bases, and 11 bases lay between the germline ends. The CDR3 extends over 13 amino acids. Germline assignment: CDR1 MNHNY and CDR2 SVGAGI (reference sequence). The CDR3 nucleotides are TGTGCCAGCATTATGACTAGTACAGATACGCAGTATTTT. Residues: CASIMTSTDTQYF.